A single sample gave rise to the 23 T cell receptor beta chains below, sequenced in a study of cytomegalovirus exposure and HLA in healthy donors. The primer mix had 60 Vbeta and 13 Jbeta primers. Measured with immunoSEQ multiplex PCR; TCRdb has only the in-frame clones, and not every one. Of about 88,000 clones in the sample, 80% to 90% were seen once. Input material: PBMCs. The origin of the receptors is a man aged 18 to 30 in good health and CMV-seronegative.

This chain links TRBV7-2 with TRBJ2-3, with 7 bases lining up with TRBD2. Germline V gives CDR1 SGHTA, CDR2 FQGNSA. CDR3 size: 15 residues. With V trimmed by 4 bases and J by 2 bases, 6 bases remained unmatched. CDR3 loop: CASSSKRGYTDTQYF. The CDR3 nucleotides read TGTGCCAGCAGCTCAAAGCGGGGATACACAGATACGCAGTATTTT.

This clone was counted only a few times. J is TRBJ1-2 and V is TRBV28; TRBD1 matches 9 bases. V was clipped by 3 bases and J by 4 bases; unmatched bases: 6. CDR1 and CDR2 (germline): MDHEN, SYDVKM. The CDR3 has 15 amino acids. This CDR3 reads CASSFPGQGFYGYTF. CDR3 nucleotide sequence: TGTGCCAGCAGTTTTCCGGGACAGGGCTTCTATGGCTACACCTTC.

The chain is built from TRBV7-9 and TRBJ2-7; D might be TRBD1 (5 bases). The V end was cut by 6 bases, the J end by 3 bases, with 12 bases between. CDR1 is SEHNR, CDR2 FQNEAQ, per germline (reference sequence). The CDR3 consists of 13 residues. CDR3 amino acids: CASSRDRIYEQYF. CDR3 bases: TGTGCCAGCAGTCGCGACAGAATCTACGAGCAGTACTTC.

This chain connects TRBV5-1 to TRBJ2-5; D possibly corresponds to TRBD1 (5 bases). The CDR3 runs to 12 residues. V gave up 8 bases and J gave up 0 bases, with 8 bases separating them. Germline CDR1 and CDR2: SGHRS and YFSETQ. CDR3 in amino acids: CASMDNQETQYF. CDR3 sequence (DNA): TGCGCCAGTATGGACAACCAAGAGACCCAGTACTTC.

The genes are TRBV5-1 and TRBJ2-1, with D tentatively TRBD2 (6 bases). This CDR3 has 16 amino acids. Germline V gene lookup returns CDR1 SGHRS and CDR2 YFSETQ. Trimming left V 3 bases short and J 2 bases short, with 15 bases between. The CDR3 bases are TGCGCCAGCAGCTCGGGACTCCCCGAGACCTACAATGAGCAGTTCTTC. This codes for CASSSGLPETYNEQFF.

The chain couples TRBV5-4 to TRBJ2-7, with a weak D call TRBD2 (6 bases). Germline CDR1 SGHNT, CDR2 YYREEE (reference sequence). This CDR3 has 16 amino acids. V was clipped by 2 bases and J by 6 bases, with 21 bases between them. This CDR3 reads CASSFGSIGWGVEQYF. CDR3 bases: TGTGCCAGCAGCTTCGGATCGATCGGGTGGGGGGTCGAGCAGTACTTC.

The J gene is TRBJ2-5, the V gene TRBV5-1, with D possibly TRBD2 on 6 matching bases. The J call is doubtful: the DNA matches TRBJ2-7 better. CDR3 length: 15 amino acids. Germline V CDR1 and CDR2: SGHRS, YFSETQ. The CDR3 coding sequence is TGCGCCAGCAGTCACAAGGCTGGGGGGATCTACGAGCAGTACTTC. It encodes CASSHKAGGIYEQYF.

The rearrangement links TRBV4-2 to TRBJ2-3; 8 positions agree with TRBD1. The CDR3 covers 20 residues. Unmatched junction bases numbered 16, after V lost 0 bases and J lost 2 bases. Germline CDR1 and CDR2: LGHNA and YNFKEQ. The CDR3 reads CASSQDRTGILDTPTDTQYF. The DNA for the CDR3 is TGTGCCAGCAGCCAAGATCGGACAGGGATTCTTGATACGCCCACAGATACGCAGTATTTT.

The V call is TRBV6-6, the J call TRBJ1-2, with a weak D call TRBD1 (6 bases). Trimming took off 2 bases at V and 6 bases at J, with 13 bases between the two ends. Germline V gene lookup returns CDR1 MNHNY and CDR2 SVGAGI (reference sequence). The CDR3 extends over 14 amino acids. CDR3 in DNA: TGTGCCAGCAGTTACGGACAGCGAGGGGATGGCTACACCTTC. Amino acid sequence: CASSYGQRGDGYTF.

The chain combines TRBV11-2 with TRBJ2-1, with TRBD2 identical over 11 bases. J lost 5 bases, V lost 6 bases, and 6 bases had no gene match. This CDR3 is built from 15 residues. Germline assignment: CDR1 SGHAT and CDR2 FQNNGV. In nucleotides, the CDR3 is TGTGCCAGCAGACCGCTAGCGGGAGGAGACAATGAGCAGTTCTTC. Protein sequence: CASRPLAGGDNEQFF.

The chain uses TRBV11-2 and TRBJ2-7; D unresolved. Germline CDR1 and CDR2: SGHAT and FQNNGV. Trimming stripped 3 bases from V and 4 bases from J, with 7 bases between. This CDR3 region has 12 residues. CDR3 sequence reads: CASSLYQYEQYF. CDR3 DNA: TGTGCCAGCAGCTTGTATCAGTACGAGCAGTACTTC.

Notes on this clone: Sequence at one end of the junction differs from germline and may be a read error. The chain has TRBV6-5 and TRBJ1-2; 8 bases align to TRBD1. The germline V gene has CDR1 MNHEY and CDR2 SVGAGI. CDR3 size: 15 residues. CDR3 coding DNA: TGTGCCAGCAGCTACTCGACAGGGGTGGGACAGGGCTACACCTTC. Translating it yields CASSYSTGVGQGYTF.

The rearrangement links TRBV25-1 to TRBJ2-5; 7 bases line up with TRBD2. The J call may be incorrect, as the DNA end agrees better with TRBJ2-7. Germline V lookup: CDR1 MGHDK, CDR2 SYGVNS. The CDR3 is made up of 15 amino acids. The CDR3 DNA sequence: TGTGCCAGCAGCCACAGTAGGAGCGGGATTTACGAGCAGTACTTC. It encodes CASSHSRSGIYEQYF.

The rearrangement uses TRBV4-3 and TRBJ2-7; 11 bases are shared with TRBD1. The CDR3 spans 17 residues. Germline V gene sequence: CDR1 LGHNA, CDR2 YSLEER. V lost 0 bases to trimming and J lost 6 bases; unmatched junction nucleotides: 10. CDR3 in amino acids: CASSQDTGGTGGSEQYF. CDR3 DNA: TGCGCCAGCAGCCAAGATACCGGAGGGACAGGGGGTTCCGAGCAGTACTTC.

This chain uses TRBV4-3 with TRBJ2-4; a weak D match, TRBD2 (6 bases). This CDR3 region has 13 residues. The germline CDR1 and CDR2 sequences are LGHNA and YSLEER. The V end was cut by 0 bases, the J end by 12 bases, with 12 bases between. CDR3 bases: TGCGCCAGCAGCCAAGAGTGGGAGGCGCCTCAGTACTTC. Residues: CASSQEWEAPQYF.

This sequence joins TRBV9 and TRBJ2-1; TRBD2 matches 8 bases. J lost 3 bases, V lost 6 bases, and 5 bases had no gene match. CDR3 length equals 14 residues. The germline CDR1 and CDR2 sequences are SGDLS and YYNGEE. The chain's CDR3 is CASTLAGDYNEQFF. For the CDR3, the DNA is TGTGCCAGCACCCTAGCGGGCGACTACAATGAGCAGTTCTTC.

V usage is TRBV5-5 and J usage is TRBJ2-7; 10 positions match TRBD1. CDR3 length equals 16 residues. The ends lost 4 bases at V and 2 bases at J; junction bases unmatched: 9. Germline CDR1 is SGHKS and CDR2 is YYEKEE (reference sequence). For the CDR3, the DNA is TGTGCCAGCAGCCCGGGACAGGGGACTCCCACCTACGAGCAGTACTTC. This encodes CASSPGQGTPTYEQYF.

This rearrangement joins TRBV19 to TRBJ2-7; maybe TRBD1 (5 bases). Germline V gives CDR1 LNHDA, CDR2 SQIVND (reference sequence). V was pared by 9 bases and J by 0 bases, with 15 bases between. The CDR3 spans 14 residues. The chain's CDR3 is CASSLQASSYEQYF. In nucleotides, the CDR3 is TGTGCCAGCAGTTTACAGGCGAGCTCCTACGAGCAGTACTTC.

The CDR3 spells CSVCEGGIDQPQHF. For the CDR3, the DNA is TGCAGCGTTTGTGAGGGAGGGATAGATCAGCCCCAGCATTTT. The chain uses TRBV29-1 and TRBJ1-5; D remains unclear. This CDR3 has 14 amino acids. V lost 5 bases, J lost 5 bases, and 16 bases lay in between. Germline-derived CDR1 and CDR2 are SQVTM and ANQGSEA.

The V call is TRBV6-6, the J call TRBJ2-7; D perhaps matches TRBD1 (6 bases). Germline CDR1 MNHNY, CDR2 SVGAGI (reference sequence). V lost 2 bases to trimming and J lost 0 bases, with 14 bases between them. CDR3 length: 16 residues. CDR3 region: CASSYMGGGGSYEQYF. The CDR3 DNA is TGTGCCAGCAGTTACATGGGTGGGGGCGGCTCCTACGAGCAGTACTTC.

The J gene is TRBJ1-6, the V gene TRBV18; D might be TRBD1 (5 bases). The CDR3 loop spans 13 amino acids. Germline V gene data show CDR1 as KGHSH and CDR2 as LQKENI. Trimming took off 8 bases at V and 5 bases at J, with 10 bases between the two ends. The CDR3 spells CASRTKDNSPLHF. The CDR3 DNA follows: TGTGCCAGCCGGACAAAAGATAATTCACCCCTCCACTTT.

The chain links TRBV15 to TRBJ2-1; TRBD2 matches 11 bases. Germline V gene data show CDR1 as LNHNV and CDR2 as YYDKDF (reference sequence). V lost 0 bases and J lost 5; bases outside the gene matches: 12. This CDR3 comprises 19 residues. CDR3 loop: CATSRDSRLAGGINNEQFF. For the CDR3, the DNA is TGTGCCACCAGCAGAGATTCCAGGCTAGCGGGAGGCATTAACAATGAGCAGTTCTTC.

V usage is TRBV28 and J usage is TRBJ1-5; 8 nucleotides align to TRBD1. The CDR3 totals 16 residues. The V gene end was trimmed by 8 bases and the J gene end by 8 bases; junction bases not matched to a gene: 17. Germline V gives CDR1 MDHEN, CDR2 SYDVKM. CDR3 sequence: CASVSPTGQGFKPQHF. The CDR3 bases are TGTGCCAGCGTGTCACCCACAGGACAGGGCTTTAAGCCCCAGCATTTT.